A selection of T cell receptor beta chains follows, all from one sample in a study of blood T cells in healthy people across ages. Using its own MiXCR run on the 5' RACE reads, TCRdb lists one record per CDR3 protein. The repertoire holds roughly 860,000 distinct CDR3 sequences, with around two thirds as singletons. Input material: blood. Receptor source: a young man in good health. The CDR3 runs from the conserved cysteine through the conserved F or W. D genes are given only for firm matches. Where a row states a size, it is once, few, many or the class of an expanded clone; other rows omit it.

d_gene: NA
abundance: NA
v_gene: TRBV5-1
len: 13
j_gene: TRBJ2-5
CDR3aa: CASSLEGIQTQYF
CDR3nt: TGCGCCAGCAGCTTGGAAGGCATCCAGACCCAGTACTTC

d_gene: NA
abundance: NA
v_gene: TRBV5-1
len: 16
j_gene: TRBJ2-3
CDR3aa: CASSLNRVRFTDTQYF
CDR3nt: TGCGCCAGCAGCCTGAACAGGGTCAGATTCACAGATACGCAGTATTTT

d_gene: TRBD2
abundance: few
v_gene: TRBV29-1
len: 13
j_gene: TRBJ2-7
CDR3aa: CSVVAGDSYEQYF
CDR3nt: TGCAGCGTTGTTGCGGGGGACTCCTACGAGCAGTACTTC

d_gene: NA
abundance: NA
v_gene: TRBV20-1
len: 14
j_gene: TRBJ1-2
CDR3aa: CSASPGGAGYGYTF
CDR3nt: TGCAGTGCTAGCCCTGGGGGGGCGGGCTATGGCTACACCTTC

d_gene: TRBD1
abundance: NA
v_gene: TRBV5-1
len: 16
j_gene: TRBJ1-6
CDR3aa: CASSLETGGLNSPLHF
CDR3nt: TGCGCCAGCAGCTTGGAGACAGGGGGTCTGAATTCACCCCTCCACTTT

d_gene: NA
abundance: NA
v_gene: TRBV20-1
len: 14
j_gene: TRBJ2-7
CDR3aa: CSTIGSPSSYEQYF
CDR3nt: TGCAGTACGATCGGTAGTCCTAGCTCCTACGAGCAGTACTTC

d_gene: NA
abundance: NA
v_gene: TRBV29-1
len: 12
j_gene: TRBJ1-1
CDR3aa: CSVAQGRTEAFF
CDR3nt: TGCAGCGTTGCCCAGGGTCGGACTGAAGCTTTCTTT

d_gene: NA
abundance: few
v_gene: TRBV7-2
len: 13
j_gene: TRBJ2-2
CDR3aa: CASSSDGTGELFF
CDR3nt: TGTGCCAGCAGCAGTGACGGCACCGGGGAGCTGTTTTTT

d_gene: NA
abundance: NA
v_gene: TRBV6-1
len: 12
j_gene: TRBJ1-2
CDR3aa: CASSEYGGGYTF
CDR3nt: TGTGCCAGCAGTGAGTACGGAGGAGGCTACACCTTC

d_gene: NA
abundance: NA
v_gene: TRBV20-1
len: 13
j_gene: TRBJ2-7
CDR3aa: CSAILGPNYEQYF
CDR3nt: TGCAGTGCTATTCTGGGGCCCAACTACGAGCAGTACTTC

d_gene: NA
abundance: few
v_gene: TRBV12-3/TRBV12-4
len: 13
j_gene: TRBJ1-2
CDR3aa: CASSLSIRLGYTF
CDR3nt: TGTGCCAGCAGTCTCTCGATCCGACTAGGCTACACCTTC

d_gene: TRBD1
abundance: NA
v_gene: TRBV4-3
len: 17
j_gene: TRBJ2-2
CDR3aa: CASSQETGRSNTGELFF
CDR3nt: TGCGCCAGCAGCCAAGAGACAGGGCGATCGAACACCGGGGAGCTGTTTTTT

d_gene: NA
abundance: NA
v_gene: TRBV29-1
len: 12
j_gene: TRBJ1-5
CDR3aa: CSAGDGNQPQHF
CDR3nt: TGCAGCGCAGGGGATGGCAATCAGCCCCAGCATTTT

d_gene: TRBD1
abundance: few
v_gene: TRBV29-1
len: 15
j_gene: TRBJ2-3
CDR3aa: CSVAGTAISTDTQYF
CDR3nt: TGCAGCGTGGCCGGGACAGCAATTAGCACAGATACGCAGTATTTT

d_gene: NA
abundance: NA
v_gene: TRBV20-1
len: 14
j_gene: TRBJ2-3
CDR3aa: CSASASTRTDTQYF
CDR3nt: TGCAGTGCTAGTGCCTCAACTCGCACAGATACGCAGTATTTT

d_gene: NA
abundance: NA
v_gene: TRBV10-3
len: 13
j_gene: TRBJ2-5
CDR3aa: CAIRTGSRETQYF
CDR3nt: TGTGCCATCAGGACAGGTTCTCGGGAGACCCAGTACTTC

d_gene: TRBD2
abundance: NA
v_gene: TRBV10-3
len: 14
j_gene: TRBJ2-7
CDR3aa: CAISDPAGNYEQYF
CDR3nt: TGTGCCATCAGTGACCCAGCGGGGAACTACGAGCAGTACTTC

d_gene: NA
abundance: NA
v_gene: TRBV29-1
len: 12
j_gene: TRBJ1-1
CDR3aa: CSVVKDGTEAFF
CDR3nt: TGCAGCGTGGTAAAAGACGGCACTGAAGCTTTCTTT

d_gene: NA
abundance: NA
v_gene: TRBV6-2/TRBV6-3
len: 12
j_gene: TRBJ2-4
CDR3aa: CASSYGPLEQYF
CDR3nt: TGTGCCAGCAGTTACGGACCCTTGGAGCAGTACTTC

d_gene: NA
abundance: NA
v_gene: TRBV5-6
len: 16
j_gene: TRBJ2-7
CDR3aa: CASSLDLRGGAYEQYF
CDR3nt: TGTGCCAGCAGCTTGGACCTCCGCGGGGGCGCCTACGAGCAGTACTTC

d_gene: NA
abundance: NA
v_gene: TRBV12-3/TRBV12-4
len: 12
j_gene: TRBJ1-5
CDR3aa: CASSTSSWSQHF
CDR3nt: TGTGCCAGCAGCACCTCTAGCTGGTCCCAGCATTTT

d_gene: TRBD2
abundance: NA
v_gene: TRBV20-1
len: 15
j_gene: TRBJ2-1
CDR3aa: CSAPSIAGVYNEQFF
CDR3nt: TGCAGTGCTCCGTCGATAGCGGGGGTCTACAATGAGCAGTTCTTC

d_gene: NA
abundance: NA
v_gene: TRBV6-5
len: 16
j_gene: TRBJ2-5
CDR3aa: CASGNPPEGTGETQYF
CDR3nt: TGTGCCAGCGGGAATCCCCCAGAGGGAACGGGAGAGACCCAGTACTTC

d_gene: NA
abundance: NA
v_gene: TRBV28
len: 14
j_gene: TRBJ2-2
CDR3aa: CASFRQTNTGELFF
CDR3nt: TGTGCCAGCTTTCGACAGACGAACACCGGGGAGCTGTTTTTT

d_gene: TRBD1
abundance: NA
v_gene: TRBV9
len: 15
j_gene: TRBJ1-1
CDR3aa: CASSVAETGVPEAFF
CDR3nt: TGTGCCAGCAGCGTAGCGGAGACAGGGGTCCCTGAAGCTTTCTTT

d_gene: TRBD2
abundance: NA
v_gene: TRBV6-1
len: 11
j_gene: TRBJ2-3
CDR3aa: CASLASGEQYF
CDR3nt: TGTGCCAGCCTAGCTAGCGGGGAGCAGTATTTT

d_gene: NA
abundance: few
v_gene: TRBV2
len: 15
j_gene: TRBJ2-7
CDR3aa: CASSEAGTGVYEQYF
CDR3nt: TGTGCCAGCAGTGAGGCGGGGACTGGGGTCTACGAGCAGTACTTC

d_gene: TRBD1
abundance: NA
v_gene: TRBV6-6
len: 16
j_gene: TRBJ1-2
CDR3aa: CASSHPDREWNYGYTF
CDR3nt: TGTGCCAGCAGTCATCCCGACAGGGAATGGAACTATGGCTACACCTTC

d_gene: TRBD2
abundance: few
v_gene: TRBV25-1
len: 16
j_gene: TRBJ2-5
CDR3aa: CASKGWLAGGWETQYF
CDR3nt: TGTGCCAGCAAAGGTTGGCTAGCGGGGGGCTGGGAGACCCAGTACTTC

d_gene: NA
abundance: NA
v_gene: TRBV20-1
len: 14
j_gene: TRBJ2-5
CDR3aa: CSASSPGLQETQYF
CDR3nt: TGCAGTGCTAGTAGCCCGGGACTCCAAGAGACCCAGTACTTC

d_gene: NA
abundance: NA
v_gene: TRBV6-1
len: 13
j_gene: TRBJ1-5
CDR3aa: CASNEGQIQPQHF
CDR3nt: TGTGCCAGCAATGAAGGACAGATTCAGCCCCAGCATTTT

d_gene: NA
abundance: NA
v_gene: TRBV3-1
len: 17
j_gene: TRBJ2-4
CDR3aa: CASSQTLRRLAKNIQYF
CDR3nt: TGTGCCAGCAGCCAGACGCTCAGAAGACTAGCCAAAAACATTCAGTACTTC

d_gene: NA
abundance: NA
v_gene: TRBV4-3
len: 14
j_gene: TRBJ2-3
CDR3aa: CASSQSRDLTTQYF
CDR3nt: TGCGCCAGCAGCCAATCTCGGGACCTTACTACGCAGTATTTT

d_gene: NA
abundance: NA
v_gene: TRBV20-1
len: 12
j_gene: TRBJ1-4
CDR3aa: CSGAATNEKLFF
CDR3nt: TGCAGTGGGGCTGCAACTAATGAAAAACTGTTTTTT

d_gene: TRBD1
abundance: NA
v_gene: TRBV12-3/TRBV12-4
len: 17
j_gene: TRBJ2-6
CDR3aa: CASNKVGQTSGANVLTF
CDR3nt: TGTGCCAGCAATAAGGTGGGACAGACCTCTGGGGCCAACGTCCTGACTTTC